Each of the 2 T cell receptor beta chains below was sequenced from the same sample in a study of blood T cell repertoires in COVID-19. This table comes from immunoSEQ multiplex PCR, and its TCRdb copy is limited to in-frame clones, with some not included. The sample holds about 310,000 clones, roughly 87% seen once. The sample taken for sequencing was PBMCs or T cells enriched from blood (not recorded which). The source of these receptors is a woman between 18 and 29 years old who had recovered from COVID-19.

Only a few counts were recorded for this clone. DNA for the CDR3: TGTGCCATCAGTGAGGTAGAGGGCTACACCTTC. This sequence encodes CAISEVEGYTF. V and J are TRBV10-3 and TRBJ1-2; D is uncertain. Trimming pared 2 bases from V and 8 bases from J, leaving 6 bases between. The CDR3 loop spans 11 amino acids. From germline, CDR1 is ENHRY and CDR2 SYGVKD.

The chain has TRBV19 and TRBJ2-3, with 8 positions matching TRBD2. This CDR3 contains 14 residues. Trimming took 10 bases from V and 4 from J; bases not matched to a gene: 10. Looked up from germline, CDR1 is LNHDA and CDR2 is SQIVND (reference sequence). The CDR3 spells CATSSGTSSDTQYF. CDR3 sequence (DNA): TGTGCCACCTCTTCCGGGACTAGTTCAGATACGCAGTATTTT.